This T cell receptor beta chain was identified during a study of blood T cell repertoires in COVID-19. The wider study: The analysed material was cDNA or gDNA that came from T cells, B-cell-depleted T cells, or PBMCs.

Clones were read by immunoSEQ multiplex PCR, and TCRdb kept only the in-frame ones, dropping some. The sample includes roughly 280,000 clones, nearly 90% of them seen just once. The CDR3 covers 17 residues. In germline, CDR1 is SGHNT, CDR2 YYREEE (reference sequence). The ends lost 5 bases at V and 1 base at J; junction bases unmatched: 13. The chain couples TRBV5-4 to TRBJ2-7; TRBD2 matches 9 bases. What was sequenced was PBMCs or T cells enriched from blood (not recorded which). This TCR was sampled from a woman aged 55 to 70 who had recovered from COVID-19. The CDR3 region has the DNA TGTGCCAGCAGTTACCAAAGAAGTAGCGGGAGTTCCTACGAGCAGTACTTC. The encoded protein is CASSYQRSSGSSYEQYF.